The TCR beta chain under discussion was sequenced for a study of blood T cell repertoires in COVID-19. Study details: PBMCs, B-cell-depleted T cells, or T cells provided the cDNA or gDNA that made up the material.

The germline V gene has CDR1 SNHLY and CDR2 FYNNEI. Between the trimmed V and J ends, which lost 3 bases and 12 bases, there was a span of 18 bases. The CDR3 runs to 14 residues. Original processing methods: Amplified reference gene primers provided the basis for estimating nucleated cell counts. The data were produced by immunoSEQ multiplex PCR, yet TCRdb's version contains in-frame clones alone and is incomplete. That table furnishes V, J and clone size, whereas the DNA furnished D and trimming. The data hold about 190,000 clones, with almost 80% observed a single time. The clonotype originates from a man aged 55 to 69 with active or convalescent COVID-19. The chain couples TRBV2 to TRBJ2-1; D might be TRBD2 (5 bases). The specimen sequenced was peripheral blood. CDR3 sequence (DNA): TGTGCCAGCAGTGACGACGGGAACCCGGGTGGGCAGTTCTTC. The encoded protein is CASSDDGNPGGQFF.